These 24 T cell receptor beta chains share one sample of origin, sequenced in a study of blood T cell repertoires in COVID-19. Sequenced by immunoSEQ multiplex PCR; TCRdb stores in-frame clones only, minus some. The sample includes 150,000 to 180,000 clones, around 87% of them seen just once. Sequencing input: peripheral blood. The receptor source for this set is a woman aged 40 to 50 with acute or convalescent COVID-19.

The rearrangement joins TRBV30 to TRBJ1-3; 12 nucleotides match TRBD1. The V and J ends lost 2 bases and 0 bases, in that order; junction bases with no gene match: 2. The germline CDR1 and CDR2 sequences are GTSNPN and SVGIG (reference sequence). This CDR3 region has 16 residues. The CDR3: CAWSRDRGLSGNTIYF. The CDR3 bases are TGTGCCTGGAGTAGGGACAGGGGGCTCTCTGGAAACACCATATATTTT.

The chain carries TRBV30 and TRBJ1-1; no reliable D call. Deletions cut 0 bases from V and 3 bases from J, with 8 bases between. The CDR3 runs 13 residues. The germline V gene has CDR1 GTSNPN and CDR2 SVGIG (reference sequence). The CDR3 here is CAWSVKSDTEAFF. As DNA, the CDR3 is TGTGCCTGGAGTGTAAAGTCAGACACTGAAGCTTTCTTT.

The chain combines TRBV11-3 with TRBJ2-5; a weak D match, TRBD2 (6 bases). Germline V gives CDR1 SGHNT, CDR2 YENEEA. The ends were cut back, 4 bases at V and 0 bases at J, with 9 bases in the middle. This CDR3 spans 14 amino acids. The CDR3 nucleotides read TGTGCCAGCAGCTCCCGGGACTACCAAGAGACCCAGTACTTC. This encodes CASSSRDYQETQYF. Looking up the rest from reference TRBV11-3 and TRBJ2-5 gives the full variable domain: EAGVVQSPRYKIIEKKQPVAFWCNPISGHNTLYWYLQNLGQGPELLIRYENEEAVDDSQLPKDRFSAERLKGVDSTLKIQPAELGDSAVYLCASSSRDYQETQYFGPGTRLLVL.

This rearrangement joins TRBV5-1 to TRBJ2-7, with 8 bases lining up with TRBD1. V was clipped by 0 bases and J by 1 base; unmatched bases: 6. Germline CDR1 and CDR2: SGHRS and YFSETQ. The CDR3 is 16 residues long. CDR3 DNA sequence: TGCGCCAGCAGCTTGGCCCGGGACAGGAGTTCCTACGAGCAGTACTTC. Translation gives CASSLARDRSSYEQYF.

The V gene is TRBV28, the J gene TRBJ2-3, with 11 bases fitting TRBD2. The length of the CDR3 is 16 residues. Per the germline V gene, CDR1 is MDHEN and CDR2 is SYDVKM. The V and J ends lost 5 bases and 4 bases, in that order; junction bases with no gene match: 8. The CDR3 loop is CASSAHSGGAPDTQYF. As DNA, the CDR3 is TGTGCCAGCAGTGCCCATAGCGGGGGGGCACCAGATACGCAGTATTTT.

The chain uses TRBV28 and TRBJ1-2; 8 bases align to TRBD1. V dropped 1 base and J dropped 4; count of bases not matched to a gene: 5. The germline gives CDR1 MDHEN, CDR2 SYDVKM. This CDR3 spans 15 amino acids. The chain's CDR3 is CASSLSGTGAYGYTF. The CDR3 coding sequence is TGTGCCAGCAGTTTATCCGGGACAGGCGCCTATGGCTACACCTTC.

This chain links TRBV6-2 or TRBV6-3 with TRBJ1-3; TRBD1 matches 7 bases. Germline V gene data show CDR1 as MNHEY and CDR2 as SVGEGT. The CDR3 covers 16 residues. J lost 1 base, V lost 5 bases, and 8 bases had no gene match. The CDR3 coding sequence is TGTGCCAGCAGTCCCCGGGACAGAATTTCTGGAAACACCATATATTTT. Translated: CASSPRDRISGNTIYF.

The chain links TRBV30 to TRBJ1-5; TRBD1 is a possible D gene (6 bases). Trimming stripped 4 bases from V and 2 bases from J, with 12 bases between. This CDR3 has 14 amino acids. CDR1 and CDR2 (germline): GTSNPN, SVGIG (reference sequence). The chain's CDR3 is CAWTSGAGNQPQHF. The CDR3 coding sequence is TGTGCCTGGACCTCAGGGGCCGGCAATCAGCCCCAGCATTTT.

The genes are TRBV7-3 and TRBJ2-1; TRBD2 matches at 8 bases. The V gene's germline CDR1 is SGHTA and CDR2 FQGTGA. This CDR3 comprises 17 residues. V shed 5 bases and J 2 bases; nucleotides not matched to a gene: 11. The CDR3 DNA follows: TGTGCCAGCAGCCCTTTTAGCGGGGTGAACACCTACAATGAGCAGTTCTTC. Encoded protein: CASSPFSGVNTYNEQFF.

CDR3 DNA sequence: TGCGCCAGCAGCCAAGGTTTCAGGGGACAGGGGTACGAGCAGTACTTC. This codes for CASSQGFRGQGYEQYF. V is TRBV4-1 and J is TRBJ2-7, with 10 positions matching TRBD1. This CDR3 has 16 amino acids. Germline V lookup: CDR1 MGHRA, CDR2 YSYEKL. The ends lost 1 base at V and 4 bases at J; junction bases unmatched: 7.

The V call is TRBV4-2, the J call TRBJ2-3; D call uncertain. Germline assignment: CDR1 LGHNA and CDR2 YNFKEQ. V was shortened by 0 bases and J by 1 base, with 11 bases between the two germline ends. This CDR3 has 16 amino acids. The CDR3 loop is CASSQDGGGGTDTQYF. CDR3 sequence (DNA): TGTGCCAGCAGCCAAGATGGTGGCGGTGGCACAGATACGCAGTATTTT.

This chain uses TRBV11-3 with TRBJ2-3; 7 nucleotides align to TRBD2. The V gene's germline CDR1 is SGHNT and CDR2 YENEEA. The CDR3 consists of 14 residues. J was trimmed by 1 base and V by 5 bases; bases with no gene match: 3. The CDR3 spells CASSAGDRTDTQYF. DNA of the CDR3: TGTGCCAGCAGCGCGGGAGACCGCACAGATACGCAGTATTTT.

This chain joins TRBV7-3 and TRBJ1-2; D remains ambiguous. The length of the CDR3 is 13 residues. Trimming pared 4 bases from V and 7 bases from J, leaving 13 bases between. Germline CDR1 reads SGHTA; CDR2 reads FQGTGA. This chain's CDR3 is CASSSLMAGGYTF. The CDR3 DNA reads TGTGCCAGCAGCTCCTTAATGGCGGGTGGCTACACCTTC.

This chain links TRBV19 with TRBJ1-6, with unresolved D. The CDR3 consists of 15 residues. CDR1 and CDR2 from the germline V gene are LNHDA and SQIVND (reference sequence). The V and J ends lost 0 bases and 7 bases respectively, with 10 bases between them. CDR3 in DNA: TGTGCCAGTAGTATAGACGACGCGGGGAATTCACCCCTCCACTTT. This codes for CASSIDDAGNSPLHF.

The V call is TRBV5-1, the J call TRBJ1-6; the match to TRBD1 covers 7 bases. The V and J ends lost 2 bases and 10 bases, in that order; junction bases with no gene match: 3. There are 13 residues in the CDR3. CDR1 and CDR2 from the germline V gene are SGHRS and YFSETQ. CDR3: CASSFDRVSPLHF. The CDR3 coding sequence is TGCGCCAGCAGCTTTGACAGGGTCTCACCCCTCCACTTT. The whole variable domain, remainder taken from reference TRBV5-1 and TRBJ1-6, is KAGVTQTPRYLIKTRGQQVTLSCSPISGHRSVSWYQQTPGQGLQFLFEYFSETQRNKGNFPGRFSGRQFSNSRSEMNVSTLELGDSALYLCASSFDRVSPLHFGNGTRLTVT.

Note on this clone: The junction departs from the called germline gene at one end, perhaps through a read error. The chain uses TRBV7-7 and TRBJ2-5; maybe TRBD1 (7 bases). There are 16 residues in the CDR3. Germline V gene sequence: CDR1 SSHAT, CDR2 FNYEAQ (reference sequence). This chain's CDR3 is CASSLGGGMPQETQYF. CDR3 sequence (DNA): TGTGCTAGCAGCTTAGGGGGCGGGATGCCTCAAGAGACCCAGTACTTC.

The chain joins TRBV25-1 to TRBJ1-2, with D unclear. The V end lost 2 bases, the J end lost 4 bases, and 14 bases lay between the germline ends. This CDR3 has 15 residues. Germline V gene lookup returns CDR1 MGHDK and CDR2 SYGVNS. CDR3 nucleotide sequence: TGTGCCAGCAGTGAAGGCCCGGGGAGCATCTATGGCTACACCTTC. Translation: CASSEGPGSIYGYTF.

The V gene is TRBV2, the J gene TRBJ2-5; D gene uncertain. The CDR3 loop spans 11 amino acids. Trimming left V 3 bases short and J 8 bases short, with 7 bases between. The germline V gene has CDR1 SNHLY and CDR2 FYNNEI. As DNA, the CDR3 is TGTGCCAGCAGTGATAGGAGTACCCAGTACTTC. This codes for CASSDRSTQYF.

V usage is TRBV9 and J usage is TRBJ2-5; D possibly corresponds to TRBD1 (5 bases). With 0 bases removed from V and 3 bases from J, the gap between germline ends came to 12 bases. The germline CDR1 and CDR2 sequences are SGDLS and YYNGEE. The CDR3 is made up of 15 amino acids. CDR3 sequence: CASSVGTYLEETQYF. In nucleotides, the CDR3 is TGTGCCAGCAGCGTAGGGACATACCTAGAAGAGACCCAGTACTTC.

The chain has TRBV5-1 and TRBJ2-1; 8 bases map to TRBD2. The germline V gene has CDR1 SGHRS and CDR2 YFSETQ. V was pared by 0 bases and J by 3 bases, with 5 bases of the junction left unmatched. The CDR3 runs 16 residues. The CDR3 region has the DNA TGCGCCAGCAGCTTGGTGGCGACTAGCGACTACAATGAGCAGTTCTTC. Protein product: CASSLVATSDYNEQFF. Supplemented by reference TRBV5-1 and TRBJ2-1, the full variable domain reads KAGVTQTPRYLIKTRGQQVTLSCSPISGHRSVSWYQQTPGQGLQFLFEYFSETQRNKGNFPGRFSGRQFSNSRSEMNVSTLELGDSALYLCASSLVATSDYNEQFFGPGTRLTVL.

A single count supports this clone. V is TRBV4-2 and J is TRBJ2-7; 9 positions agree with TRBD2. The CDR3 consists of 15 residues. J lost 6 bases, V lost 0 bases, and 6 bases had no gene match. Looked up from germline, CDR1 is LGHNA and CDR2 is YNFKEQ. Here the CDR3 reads CASSQEPGTSFEQYF. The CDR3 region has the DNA TGTGCCAGCAGCCAAGAACCCGGGACTAGCTTCGAGCAGTACTTC.

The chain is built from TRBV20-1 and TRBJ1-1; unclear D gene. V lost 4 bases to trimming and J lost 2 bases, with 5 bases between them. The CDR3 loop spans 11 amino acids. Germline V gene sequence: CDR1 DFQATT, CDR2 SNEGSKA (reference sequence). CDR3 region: CSATINTEAFF. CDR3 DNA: TGCAGTGCTACAATTAACACTGAAGCTTTCTTT.

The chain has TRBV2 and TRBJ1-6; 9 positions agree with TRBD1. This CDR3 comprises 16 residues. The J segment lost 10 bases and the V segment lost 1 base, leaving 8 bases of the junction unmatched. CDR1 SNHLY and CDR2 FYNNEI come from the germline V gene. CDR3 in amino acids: CASSEGGQGGGSPLHF. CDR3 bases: TGTGCCAGCAGTGAAGGGGGACAGGGAGGAGGATCACCCCTCCACTTT.

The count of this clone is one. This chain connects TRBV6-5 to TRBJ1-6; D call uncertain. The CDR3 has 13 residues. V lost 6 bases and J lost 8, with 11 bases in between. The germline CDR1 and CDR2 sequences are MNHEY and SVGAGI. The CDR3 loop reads CASRKSPDSPLHF. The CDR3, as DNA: TGTGCCAGCAGGAAAAGCCCGGATTCACCCCTCCACTTT.